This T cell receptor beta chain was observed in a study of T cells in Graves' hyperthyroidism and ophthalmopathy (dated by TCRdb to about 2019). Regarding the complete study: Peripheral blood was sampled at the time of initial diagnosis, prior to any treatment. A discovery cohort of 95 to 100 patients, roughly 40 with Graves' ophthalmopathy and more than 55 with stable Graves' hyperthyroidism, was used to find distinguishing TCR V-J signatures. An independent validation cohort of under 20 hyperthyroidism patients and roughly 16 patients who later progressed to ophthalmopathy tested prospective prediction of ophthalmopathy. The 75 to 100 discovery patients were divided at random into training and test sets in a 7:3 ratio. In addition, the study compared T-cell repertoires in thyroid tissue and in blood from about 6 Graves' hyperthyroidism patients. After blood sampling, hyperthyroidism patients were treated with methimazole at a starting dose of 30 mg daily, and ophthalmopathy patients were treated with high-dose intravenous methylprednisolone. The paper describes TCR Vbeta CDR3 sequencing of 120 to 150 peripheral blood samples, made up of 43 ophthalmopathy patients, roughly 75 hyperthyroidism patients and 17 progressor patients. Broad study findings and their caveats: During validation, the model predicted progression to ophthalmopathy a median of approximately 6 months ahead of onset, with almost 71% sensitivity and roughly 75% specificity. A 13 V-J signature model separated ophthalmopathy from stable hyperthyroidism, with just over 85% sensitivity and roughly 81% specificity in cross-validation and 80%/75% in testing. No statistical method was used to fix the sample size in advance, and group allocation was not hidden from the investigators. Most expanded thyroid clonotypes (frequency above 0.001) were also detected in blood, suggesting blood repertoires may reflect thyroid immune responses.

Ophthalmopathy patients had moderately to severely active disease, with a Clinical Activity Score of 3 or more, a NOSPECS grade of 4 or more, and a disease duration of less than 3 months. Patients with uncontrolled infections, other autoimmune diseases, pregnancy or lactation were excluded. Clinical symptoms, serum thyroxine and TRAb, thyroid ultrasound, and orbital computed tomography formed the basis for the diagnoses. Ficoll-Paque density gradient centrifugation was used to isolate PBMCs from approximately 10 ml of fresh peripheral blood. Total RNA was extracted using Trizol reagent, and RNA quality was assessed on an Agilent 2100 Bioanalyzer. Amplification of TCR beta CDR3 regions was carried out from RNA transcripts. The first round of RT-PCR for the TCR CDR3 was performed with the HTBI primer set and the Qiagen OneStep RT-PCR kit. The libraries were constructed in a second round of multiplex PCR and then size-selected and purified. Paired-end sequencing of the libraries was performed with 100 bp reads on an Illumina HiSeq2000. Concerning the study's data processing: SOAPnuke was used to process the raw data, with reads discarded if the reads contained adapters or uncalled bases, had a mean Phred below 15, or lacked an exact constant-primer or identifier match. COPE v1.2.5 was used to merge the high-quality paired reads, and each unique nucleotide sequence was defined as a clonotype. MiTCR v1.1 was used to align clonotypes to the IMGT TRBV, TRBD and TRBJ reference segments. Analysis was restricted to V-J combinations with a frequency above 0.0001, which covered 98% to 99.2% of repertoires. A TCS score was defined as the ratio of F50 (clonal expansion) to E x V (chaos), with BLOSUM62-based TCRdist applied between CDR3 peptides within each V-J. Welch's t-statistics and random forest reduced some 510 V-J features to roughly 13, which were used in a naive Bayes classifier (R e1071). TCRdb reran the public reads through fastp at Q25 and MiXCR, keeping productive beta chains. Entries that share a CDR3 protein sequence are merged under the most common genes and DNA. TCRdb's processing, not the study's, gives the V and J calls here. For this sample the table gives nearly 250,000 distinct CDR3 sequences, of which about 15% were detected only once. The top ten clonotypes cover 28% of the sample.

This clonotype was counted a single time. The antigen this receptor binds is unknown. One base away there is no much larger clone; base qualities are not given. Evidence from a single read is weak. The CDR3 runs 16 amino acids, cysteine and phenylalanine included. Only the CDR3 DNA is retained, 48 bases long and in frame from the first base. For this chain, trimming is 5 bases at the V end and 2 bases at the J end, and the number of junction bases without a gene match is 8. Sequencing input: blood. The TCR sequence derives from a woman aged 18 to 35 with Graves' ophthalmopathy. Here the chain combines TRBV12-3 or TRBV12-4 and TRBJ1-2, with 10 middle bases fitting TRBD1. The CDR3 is CASSPSGTGENYGYTF. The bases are TGTGCCAGCAGTCCGTCCGGGACAGGGGAGAACTATGGCTACACCTTC.